The clone carrying this T cell receptor beta chain was counted at least ten times. What it recognizes is unknown. CDR1 SGHAT and CDR2 FQNNGV come from the germline V gene. V dropped 5 bases and J dropped 8 bases, with 10 bases sitting between them. The CDR3 contains 12 residues. TCRdb re-analysed the multiplex PCR reads in MiXCR, keeping a single row per CDR3 protein. This sample has tens of thousands of distinct CDR3 sequences, with 42% found just once. These data come from a study of breast tumors, draining lymph nodes, adjacent tissues. Whole-study findings and limits: Tumors had less TCR diversity than lymph nodes, more than nontumor tissue. Luminal-like breast cancer showed significantly higher tumor–nontumor repertoire similarity than basal-like.

Sequenced sample: breast tumor tissue. This TCR was sampled from a female donor with breast cancer. Some clones in this sample may be carry-over from other donors' samples. The chain combines TRBV11-2 with TRBJ2-1; D gene unclear. For the CDR3, the DNA is TGTGCCAGCAGCCCCCCTGAATATGAGCAGTTCTTC. Protein: CASSPPEYEQFF. Based on the CDR3 plus reference TRBV11-2 and TRBJ2-1, the full variable domain is EAGVAQSPRYKIIEKRQSVAFWCNPISGHATLYWYQQILGQGPKLLIQFQNNGVVDDSQLPKDRFSAERLKGVDSTLKIQPAKLEDSAVYLCASSPPEYEQFFGPGTRLTVL.